The source of this TCR beta chain is a study of T cell repertoires in cytomegalovirus infection (dated by TCRdb to between 2019 and 2020). General notes on the study: Alongside well-studied HLA-B-restricted epitopes, the peptide stimulations were aimed at recently identified HLA-C-restricted CMV epitopes, whose presentation resists viral immunomodulation. Because public TCR beta signatures pointed to carriage of CMV infection together with the matching HLA type, the HLA type of each donor mattered for the analysis.

Data came from an Illumina HiSeq 1500. TCRdb redid the processing of the public reads, applying fastp at Q25 and MiXCR, and retained in-frame beta chains. Rows with a matching CDR3 protein are joined into one entry that keeps the most common DNA and genes. Counted in this sample were about 770,000 distinct CDR3 sequences; about 29% of them appeared once. The ten largest make up about an eighth of the sample. Taken with the paper, the label for treatment or condition translates to: in vitro stimulation with specific CMV peptide epitopes to enrich CMV-specific T cells. The paper's findings and limits, for the study overall: The ex vivo response was dominated by HLA-C-restricted CMV-specific TCR beta clonotypes, which also provided the single most frequent clonotype in two of eight donors. Carriers of CMV infection plus the relevant HLA type were discriminated by the cumulative frequency of public TCR beta family members in the study cohort and in an independent roughly 340-donor cohort.

V is pruned by 5 bases and J by 6 bases, leaving 8 bases of the junction without a gene match. The cysteine opens and the phenylalanine closes a CDR3 of 15 amino acids. Solely the CDR3 DNA is kept, with 45 bases framed from the first base. The sample holds many counts of this clonotype. There is no known antigen for this receptor. No quality values exist for individual bases; no much larger clone is one base distant. This receptor chain uses TRBV12-3 or TRBV12-4 and TRBJ1-2, with 11 bases in between that match TRBD1. Sequencing used cultured CD8+ T cells from PBMCs, obtained from culture after CMV antigen stimulation. This clonotype was obtained from a human donor in good health (CMV status not recorded). Some clones in this sample may be carry-over from other donors' samples. CDR3 protein: CASSLTRDRGDGYTF. At the DNA level, the sequence is TGTGCCAGCAGTCTCACCCGGGACAGGGGGGATGGCTACACCTTC.